This T cell receptor (beta chain) was observed in a study of cytomegalovirus exposure and HLA in healthy donors. The wider study: Of approximately 400 genotyped donors, about 81% clustered with self-reported Caucasian donors. Overall study findings and caveats: Reported results showed that the classifier diagnosed cytomegalovirus status with high specificity and sensitivity.

Primers: 60 Vbeta forward and 13 Jbeta reverse. Data came from immunoSEQ multiplex PCR; TCRdb stores just in-frame clones and leaves some out. The sample lists fewer than 95,000 clones, around 82% occurring once. As to this clone: Its antigen remains unidentified.

V lost 4 bases to trimming and J lost 7 bases; unmatched junction nucleotides: 9. CDR1 and CDR2 (germline): SGHRS, YFSETQ. The CDR3 loop spans 14 amino acids. The TCR was taken from a man in his late teens or twenties in good health and CMV-seronegative. Sequencing was carried out using PBMCs. V usage is TRBV5-1 and J usage is TRBJ2-3, with 7 bases matching TRBD2. CDR3 bases: TGCGCCAGCAGCCCCAGCGGGGTCCCCAATACGCAGTATTTT. It translates to CASSPSGVPNTQYF.